Below, 15 T cell receptor beta chains from the same sample are listed, as sequenced in a study of CD8 T cells in ankylosing spondylitis. TCRdb analysed the 5' RACE reads with MiXCR anew, one entry per CDR3 protein. The repertoire has approximately 220,000 distinct CDR3 sequences, roughly 25% of them found once; the top ten carry 5% to 7.5%. The sequencing sample was made of blood, either unsorted or a sorted T cell fraction (not recorded which). These receptors were obtained from a male donor with ankylosing spondylitis or in good health (not recorded which).

For this clonotype: Given a much more abundant clone one base away, this may be a read error. The rearrangement uses TRBV29-1 and TRBJ1-5; D not resolved. The CDR3 loop spans 15 amino acids. Trimming took off 8 bases at V and 0 bases at J, with 17 bases between the two ends. Germline loops: CDR1 SQVTM, CDR2 ANQGSEA. CDR3 sequence reads: CSFGRLESSNQPQHF. The CDR3, as DNA: TGCAGCTTTGGGCGGCTGGAGTCTAGCAATCAGCCCCAGCATTTT.

As for this clonotype: This may arise from a read error, as a much more abundant clone is one base away. The chain recombines TRBV29-1 with TRBJ2-2; a possible D gene is TRBD1 (6 bases). Germline assignment: CDR1 SQVTM and CDR2 ANQGSEA. The CDR3 loop spans 15 amino acids. With 6 bases removed from V and 6 bases from J, the gap between germline ends came to 20 bases. The CDR3 loop reads CSVLGLRDNAGELFF. In nucleotides, the CDR3 is TGCAGCGTCCTGGGGTTACGGGACAACGCCGGGGAGCTGTTTTTT.

V and J are TRBV7-3 and TRBJ2-1; 7 nucleotides align to TRBD2. Germline CDR1 is SGHTA and CDR2 is FQGTGA. V gave up 5 bases and J gave up 3 bases; unmatched junction bases: 7. The CDR3 loop spans 15 amino acids. The CDR3 DNA is TGTGCCAGCAGCCCAACGGGGACTAACTACAATGAGCAGTTCTTC. This encodes CASSPTGTNYNEQFF. Full variable domain (rest looked up from reference TRBV7-3 and TRBJ2-1): GAGVSQTPSNKVTEKGKYVELRCDPISGHTALYWYRQSLGQGPEFLIYFQGTGAADDSGLPNDRFFAVRPEGSVSTLKIQRTERGDSAVYLCASSPTGTNYNEQFFGPGTRLTVL.

The chain has TRBV6-1 and TRBJ2-1; TRBD2 might be the D (5 bases). Trimming took 6 bases from V and 2 from J, leaving 11 bases between them. The CDR3 is 14 amino acids. Looked up from germline, CDR1 is MNHNS and CDR2 is SASEGT. The CDR3 DNA is TGTGCCAGCAGCCGCGGGCGGACCTACAATGAGCAGTTCTTC. This sequence encodes CASSRGRTYNEQFF.

This chain links TRBV10-3 with TRBJ1-5, with D possibly matching TRBD1 (6 bases). With 2 bases removed from V and 7 bases from J, the gap between germline ends came to 15 bases. The CDR3 has 15 amino acids. CDR1 is ENHRY, CDR2 SYGVKD, per germline. In DNA form, the CDR3 reads TGTGCCATCAGTGAGCAACAGGGTATACAACAGCCCCAGCATTTT. Protein: CAISEQQGIQQPQHF.

This clonotype was detected ten times or more. The chain employs TRBV20-1 and TRBJ2-4; no clear D. Germline V CDR1 and CDR2: DFQATT, SNEGSKA (reference sequence). The CDR3 consists of 13 residues. V lost 3 bases, J lost 0 bases, and 6 bases lay in between. CDR3 nucleotide sequence: TGCAGTGCTAGCAGAGTAGCCAAAAACATTCAGTACTTC. Protein product: CSASRVAKNIQYF.

The sample holds a few counts of this clonotype. V and J are TRBV29-1 and TRBJ2-7; TRBD1 matches at 8 bases. V lost 3 bases, J lost 11 bases, and 3 bases stayed unmatched. CDR1 is SQVTM and CDR2 is ANQGSEA in the germline V gene. The CDR3 length is 10 residues. The CDR3 sequence: CSVEDREEYF. The CDR3 DNA reads TGCAGCGTTGAGGACAGGGAAGAGTACTTC.

The chain combines TRBV11-2 with TRBJ1-2; 9 nucleotides align to TRBD1. V was clipped by 0 bases and J by 6 bases; unmatched bases: 5. CDR3 size: 15 residues. Germline CDR1 and CDR2: SGHAT and FQNNGV. The CDR3 is CASSLDAGTGNGYTF. CDR3 DNA: TGTGCCAGCAGCTTAGATGCCGGGACAGGGAATGGCTACACCTTC.

The V call is TRBV11-1, the J call TRBJ1-1, with D tentatively TRBD1 (5 bases). Trimming stripped 1 base from V and 6 bases from J, with 15 bases between. The germline CDR1 and CDR2 sequences are SGHAT and FQDESV (reference sequence). There are 15 residues in the CDR3. The DNA for the CDR3 is TGTGCCAGCAGCTTAGAGCTCGGCAGGGATCCTGAAGCTTTCTTT. Translation: CASSLELGRDPEAFF.

This clonotype has only a few counts. Here the CDR3 reads CASRQGQGTDTQYF. CDR3 sequence (DNA): TGTGCCAGCAGGCAGGGACAGGGCACAGATACGCAGTATTTT. The rearrangement links TRBV6-1 to TRBJ2-3; TRBD1 aligns across 8 bases. Trimming cost V 6 bases and J 1 base; bases outside gene matches: 3. CDR1 is MNHNS and CDR2 is SASEGT in the germline V gene. The CDR3 consists of 14 residues.

This clonotype was observed a few times. This sequence joins TRBV7-2 and TRBJ1-5; D not certain. The germline V gene has CDR1 SGHTA and CDR2 FQGNSA. V was trimmed by 5 bases and J by 7 bases, leaving 12 bases between them. The CDR3 totals 13 residues. CDR3 residues: CASSPLVRQPQHF. CDR3 bases: TGTGCCAGCAGCCCCCTTGTAAGACAGCCCCAGCATTTT.

This clonotype was recorded many times. The chain recombines TRBV20-1 with TRBJ2-3, with D tentatively TRBD1 (6 bases). Germline V gene lookup returns CDR1 DFQATT and CDR2 SNEGSKA (reference sequence). This CDR3 is built from 14 residues. Trimming pared 8 bases from V and 1 base from J, leaving 16 bases between. CDR3 bases: TGCAGTACCTATCCGACAGGACGCACAGATACGCAGTATTTT. Amino acid sequence: CSTYPTGRTDTQYF.

This clonotype has at least ten counts. V is TRBV7-3 and J is TRBJ2-2, with D perhaps assigned TRBD1 or TRBD2 (6 bases each). Trimming pared 7 bases from V and 1 base from J, leaving 19 bases between. The CDR3 extends over 17 amino acids. Germline CDR1 SGHTA, CDR2 FQGTGA. CDR3 sequence: CASTNKVGGQNTGELFF. The CDR3 bases are TGTGCCAGCACCAATAAAGTAGGGGGGCAGAACACCGGGGAGCTGTTTTTT.

Concerning this clonotype itself: An end of the junction differs from the germline gene, which may be a read error. The V call is TRBV29-1, the J call TRBJ2-3; tentatively, D is TRBD2 (5 bases). Germline V gene lookup returns CDR1 SQVTM and CDR2 ANQGSEA. CDR3 size: 12 residues. As DNA, the CDR3 is TGCAACGTTGTGGAGGTTCCAGATACGCAGTATTTT. It codes for CNVVEVPDTQYF.

In this sample, this clonotype turned up many times. The chain links TRBV4-3 to TRBJ2-1; D perhaps matches TRBD2 (7 bases). CDR1 and CDR2 from the germline V gene are LGHNA and YSLEER. V shed 11 bases and J shed 15 bases, with 32 bases lying between them. This CDR3 contains 15 residues. CDR3 loop: CASRTSLAWGGMVFF. The CDR3 region has the DNA TGCGCCTCTCGAACAAGCCTTGCGTGGGGGGGCATGGTGTTCTTC.